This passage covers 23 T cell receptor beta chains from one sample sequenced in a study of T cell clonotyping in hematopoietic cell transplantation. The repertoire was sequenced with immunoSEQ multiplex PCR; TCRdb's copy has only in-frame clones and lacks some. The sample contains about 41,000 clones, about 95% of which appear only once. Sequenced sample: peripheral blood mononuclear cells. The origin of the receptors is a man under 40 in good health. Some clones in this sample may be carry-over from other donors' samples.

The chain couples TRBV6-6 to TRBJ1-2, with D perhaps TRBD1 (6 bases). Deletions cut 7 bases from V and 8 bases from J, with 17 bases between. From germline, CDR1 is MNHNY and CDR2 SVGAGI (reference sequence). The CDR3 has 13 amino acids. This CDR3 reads CASTGAPPDGYTF. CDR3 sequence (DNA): TGTGCCAGCACGGGGGCGCCTCCGGACGGCTACACCTTC.

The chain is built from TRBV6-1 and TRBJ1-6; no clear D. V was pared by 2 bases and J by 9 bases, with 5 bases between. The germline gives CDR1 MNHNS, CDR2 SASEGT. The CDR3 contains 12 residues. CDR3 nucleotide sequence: TGTGCCAGCAGTGAACCCCTTTCACCCCTCCACTTT. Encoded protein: CASSEPLSPLHF.

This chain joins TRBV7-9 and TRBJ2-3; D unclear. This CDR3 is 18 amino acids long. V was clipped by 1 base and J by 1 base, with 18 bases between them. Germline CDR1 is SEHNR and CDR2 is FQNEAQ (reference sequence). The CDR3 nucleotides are TGTGCCAGCAGCTTAGTGGTTATGAGTGGTTCGGGCACAGATACGCAGTATTTT. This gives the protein CASSLVVMSGSGTDTQYF.

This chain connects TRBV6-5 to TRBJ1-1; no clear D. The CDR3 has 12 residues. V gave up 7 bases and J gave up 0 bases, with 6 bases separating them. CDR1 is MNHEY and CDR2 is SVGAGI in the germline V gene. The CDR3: CASKTMNTEAFF. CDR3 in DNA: TGTGCCAGCAAGACTATGAACACTGAAGCTTTCTTT.

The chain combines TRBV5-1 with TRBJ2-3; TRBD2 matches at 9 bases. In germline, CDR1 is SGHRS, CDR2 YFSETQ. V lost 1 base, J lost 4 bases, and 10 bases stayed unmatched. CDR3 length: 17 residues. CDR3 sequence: CASSLNAAGGFSDTQYF. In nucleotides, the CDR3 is TGCGCCAGCAGCTTGAACGCGGCGGGGGGGTTCTCAGATACGCAGTATTTT.

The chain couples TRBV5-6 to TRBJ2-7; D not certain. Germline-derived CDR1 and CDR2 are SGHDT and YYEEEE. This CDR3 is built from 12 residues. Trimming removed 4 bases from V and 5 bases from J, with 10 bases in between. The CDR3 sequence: CASSPRRNEQYF. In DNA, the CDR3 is TGTGCCAGCAGCCCACGTCGTAACGAGCAGTACTTC.

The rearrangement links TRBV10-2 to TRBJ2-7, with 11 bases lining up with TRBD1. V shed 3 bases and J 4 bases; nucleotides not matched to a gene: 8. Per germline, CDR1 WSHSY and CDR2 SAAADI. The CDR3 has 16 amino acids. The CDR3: CASSDPGQGASYEQYF. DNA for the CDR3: TGCGCCAGCAGTGACCCCGGACAGGGGGCGTCTTACGAGCAGTACTTC.

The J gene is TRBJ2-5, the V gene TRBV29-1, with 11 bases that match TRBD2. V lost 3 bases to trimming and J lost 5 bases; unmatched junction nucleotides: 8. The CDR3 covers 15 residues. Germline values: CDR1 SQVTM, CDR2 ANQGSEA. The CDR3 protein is CSVEPLLAGVETQYF. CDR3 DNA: TGCAGCGTTGAGCCTCTACTAGCGGGGGTGGAGACCCAGTACTTC.

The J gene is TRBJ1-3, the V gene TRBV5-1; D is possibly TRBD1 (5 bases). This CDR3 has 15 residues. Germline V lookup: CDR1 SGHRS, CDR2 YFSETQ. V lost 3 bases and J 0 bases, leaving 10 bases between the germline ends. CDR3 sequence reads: CASSSGLSSGNTIYF. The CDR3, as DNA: TGCGCCAGCAGCTCGGGACTGAGCTCTGGAAACACCATATATTTT.

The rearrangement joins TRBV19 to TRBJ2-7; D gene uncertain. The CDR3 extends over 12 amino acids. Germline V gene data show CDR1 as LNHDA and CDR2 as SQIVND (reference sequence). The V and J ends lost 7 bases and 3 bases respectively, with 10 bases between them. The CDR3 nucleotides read TGTGCCAGTAACGACTGGGGCTACGAGCAGTACTTC. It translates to CASNDWGYEQYF.

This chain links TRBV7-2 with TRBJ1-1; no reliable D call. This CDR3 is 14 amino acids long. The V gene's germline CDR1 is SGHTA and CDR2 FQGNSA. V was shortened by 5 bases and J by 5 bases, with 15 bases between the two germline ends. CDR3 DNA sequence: TGTGCCAGCAGCCCGCGGACGGGAGGGACTGAAGCTTTCTTT. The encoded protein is CASSPRTGGTEAFF.

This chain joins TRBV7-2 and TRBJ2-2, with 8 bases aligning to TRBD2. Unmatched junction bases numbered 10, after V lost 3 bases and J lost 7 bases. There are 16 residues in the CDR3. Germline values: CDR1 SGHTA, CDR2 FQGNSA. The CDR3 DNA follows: TGTGCCAGCAGCTTCGAGAGACTAGCGACAAACGGGGAGCTGTTTTTT. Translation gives CASSFERLATNGELFF.

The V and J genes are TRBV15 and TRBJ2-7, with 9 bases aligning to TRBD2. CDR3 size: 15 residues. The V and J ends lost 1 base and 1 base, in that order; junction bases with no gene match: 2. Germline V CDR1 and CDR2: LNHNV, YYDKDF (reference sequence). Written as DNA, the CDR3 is TGTGCCACCAGCAGAGGTAGCGGGAGATCCTACGAGCAGTACTTC. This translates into CATSRGSGRSYEQYF. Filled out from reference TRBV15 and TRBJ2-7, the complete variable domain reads DAMVIQNPRYQVTQFGKPVTLSCSQTLNHNVMYWYQQKSSQAPKLLFHYYDKDFNNEADTPDNFQSRRPNTSFCFLDIRSPGLGDTAMYLCATSRGSGRSYEQYFGPGTRLTVT.

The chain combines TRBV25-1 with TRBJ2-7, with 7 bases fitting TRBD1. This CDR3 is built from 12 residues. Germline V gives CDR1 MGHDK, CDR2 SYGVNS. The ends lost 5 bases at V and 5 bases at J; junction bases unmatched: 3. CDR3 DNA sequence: TGTGCCAGCAGTCAGGACAGGCACGAGCAGTACTTC. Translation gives CASSQDRHEQYF.

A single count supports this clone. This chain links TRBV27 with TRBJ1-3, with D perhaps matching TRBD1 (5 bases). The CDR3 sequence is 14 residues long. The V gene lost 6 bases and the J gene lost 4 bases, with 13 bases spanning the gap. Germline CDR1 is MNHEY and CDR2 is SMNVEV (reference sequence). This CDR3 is CASRRTLLGNTIYF. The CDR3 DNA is TGTGCCAGCAGACGGACACTTTTAGGAAACACCATATATTTT.

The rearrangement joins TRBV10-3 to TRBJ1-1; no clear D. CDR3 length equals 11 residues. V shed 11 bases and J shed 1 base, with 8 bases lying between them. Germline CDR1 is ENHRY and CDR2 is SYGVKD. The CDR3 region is CACGQNTEAFF. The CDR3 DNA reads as TGTGCCTGTGGCCAGAACACTGAAGCTTTCTTT.

The CDR3 nucleotides are TGTGCCAGCAGCTCCTCCCCGAACTCTGGAAACACCATATATTTT. It translates to CASSSSPNSGNTIYF. The chain carries TRBV5-6 and TRBJ1-3, with no clear D. The germline V gene has CDR1 SGHDT and CDR2 YYEEEE. This CDR3 contains 15 residues. V gave up 3 bases and J gave up 0 bases, with 10 bases separating them.

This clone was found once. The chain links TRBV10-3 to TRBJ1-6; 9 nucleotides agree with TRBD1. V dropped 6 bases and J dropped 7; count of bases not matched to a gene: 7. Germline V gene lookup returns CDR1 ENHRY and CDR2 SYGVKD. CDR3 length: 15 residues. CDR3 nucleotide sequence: TGTGCCATCAGGACAGGGGGAGCAGGGAATTCACCCCTCCACTTT. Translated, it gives CAIRTGGAGNSPLHF.

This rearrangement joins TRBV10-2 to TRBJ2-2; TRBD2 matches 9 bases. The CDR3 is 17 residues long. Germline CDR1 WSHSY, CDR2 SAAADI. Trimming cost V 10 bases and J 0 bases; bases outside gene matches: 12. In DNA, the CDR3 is TGCGCCACCCGAGGTGGTAGCGGGGGAGCGAACACCGGGGAGCTGTTTTTT. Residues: CATRGGSGGANTGELFF.

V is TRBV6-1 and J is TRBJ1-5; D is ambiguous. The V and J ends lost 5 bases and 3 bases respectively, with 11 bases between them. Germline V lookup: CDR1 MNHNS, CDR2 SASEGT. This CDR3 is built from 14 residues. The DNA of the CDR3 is TGTGCCAGCAGTCCAGGAATATCCAATCAGCCCCAGCATTTT. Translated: CASSPGISNQPQHF.

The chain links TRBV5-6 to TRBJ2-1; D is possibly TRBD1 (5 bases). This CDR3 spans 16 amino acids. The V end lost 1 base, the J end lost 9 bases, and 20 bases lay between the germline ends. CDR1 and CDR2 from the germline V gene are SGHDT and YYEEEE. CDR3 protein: CASSLSPGHSGLEQFF. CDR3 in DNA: TGTGCCAGCAGCTTGAGTCCGGGCCACTCAGGGCTTGAGCAGTTCTTC.

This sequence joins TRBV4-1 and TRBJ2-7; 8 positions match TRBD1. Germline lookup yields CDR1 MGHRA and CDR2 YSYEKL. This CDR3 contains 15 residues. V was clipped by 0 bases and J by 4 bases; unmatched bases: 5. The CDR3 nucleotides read TGCGCCAGCAGCCAAGAAAAACAGGGGGAGTACGAGCAGTACTTC. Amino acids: CASSQEKQGEYEQYF.

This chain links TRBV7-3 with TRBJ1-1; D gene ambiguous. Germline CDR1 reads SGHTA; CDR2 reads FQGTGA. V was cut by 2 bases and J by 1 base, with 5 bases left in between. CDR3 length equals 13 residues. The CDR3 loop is CASSLVRNTEAFF. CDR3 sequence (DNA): TGTGCCAGCAGCTTAGTTAGGAACACTGAAGCTTTCTTT.